The rows below give T cell receptor beta chains drawn from one sample of a study of blood T cells in healthy people across ages. TCRdb reanalysed the 5' RACE reads using MiXCR and keeps one entry per CDR3 protein. The table shows about 540,000 distinct CDR3 sequences, with around 24% occurring only once. These same data were also listed under a study on T cells of mothers and their children.

The sample taken for sequencing was blood. All receptors come from a boy younger than 18 in good health. Each CDR3 is given with its conserved first and last residue. The D gene is left open where the match is weak. Clone size is shown for a subset of rows, as once, few, many or a class of expanded clone.

J gene | clone size | D gene | V gene | CDR3 protein | CDR3 DNA
TRBJ2-4 | few | TRBD2 | TRBV19 | CASSVGASGGLAKNIQYF | TGTGCCAGTAGTGTGGGGGCTAGCGGGGGCCTAGCCAAAAACATTCAGTACTTC
TRBJ2-7 | - | - | TRBV27 | CASSLFLGRGYEQYF | TGTGCCAGCAGTTTGTTTTTGGGACGGGGCTACGAGCAGTACTTC
TRBJ2-6 | - | - | TRBV5-1 | CASTGVPFSGADVLTF | TGCGCCAGCACAGGGGTCCCATTCTCTGGGGCCGACGTCCTGACTTTC
TRBJ2-1 | - | TRBD2 | TRBV6-2/TRBV6-3 | CASRRGLAGYNEQFF | TGTGCCAGCAGAAGGGGACTAGCGGGGTACAATGAGCAGTTCTTC
TRBJ1-2 | once | - | TRBV9 | CASSPNRANYGYTF | TGTGCCAGCAGCCCGAACAGGGCGAACTATGGCTACACCTTC
TRBJ2-7 | few | - | TRBV29-1 | CSVGTDGYEQYF | TGCAGCGTCGGGACCGACGGCTACGAGCAGTACTTC
TRBJ2-7 | - | TRBD1 | TRBV18 | CASSPGTENYEQYF | TGTGCCAGCTCACCTGGGACAGAAAACTACGAGCAGTACTTC
TRBJ2-5 | - | TRBD2 | TRBV3-1 | CASSQDRVAGGPETQYF | TGTGCCAGCAGCCAAGATCGAGTAGCGGGGGGGCCAGAGACCCAGTACTTC
TRBJ1-1 | few | - | TRBV29-1 | CSVGTPNTEAFF | TGCAGCGTTGGGACTCCGAACACTGAAGCTTTCTTT
TRBJ2-7 | few | - | TRBV10-3 | CAITDLYEQYF | TGTGCCATCACAGACCTTTACGAGCAGTACTTC
TRBJ2-1 | many | - | TRBV12-3/TRBV12-4 | CASRLLGAGEQFF | TGTGCCAGCCGCCTTTTGGGGGCGGGTGAGCAGTTCTTC
TRBJ2-7 | - | - | TRBV6-2/TRBV6-3 | CASRSPRGEQYF | TGTGCCAGCAGAAGTCCCCGAGGGGAGCAGTACTTC
TRBJ2-3 | few | - | TRBV7-7 | CASSLGRANTDTQYF | TGTGCTAGCAGCTTAGGCAGGGCTAACACAGATACGCAGTATTTT
TRBJ1-4 | few | TRBD1 | TRBV7-2 | CASSSTGSRTNEKLFF | TGTGCCAGCAGCTCGACAGGGTCGCGAACTAATGAAAAACTGTTTTTT
TRBJ2-3 | - | - | TRBV20-1 | CSALSLDPRSSTDTQYF | TGCAGTGCTCTTTCCCTGGACCCCCGATCATCCACAGATACGCAGTATTTT
TRBJ2-1 | - | - | TRBV4-1 | CASRSGERGEQFF | TGCGCCAGCAGGTCGGGAGAACGGGGTGAGCAGTTCTTC
TRBJ2-6 | - | - | TRBV24-1 | CATSHNPGQNSGSGANVLTF | TGTGCCACCAGTCATAACCCGGGGCAAAACAGTGGCTCTGGGGCCAACGTCCTGACTTTC